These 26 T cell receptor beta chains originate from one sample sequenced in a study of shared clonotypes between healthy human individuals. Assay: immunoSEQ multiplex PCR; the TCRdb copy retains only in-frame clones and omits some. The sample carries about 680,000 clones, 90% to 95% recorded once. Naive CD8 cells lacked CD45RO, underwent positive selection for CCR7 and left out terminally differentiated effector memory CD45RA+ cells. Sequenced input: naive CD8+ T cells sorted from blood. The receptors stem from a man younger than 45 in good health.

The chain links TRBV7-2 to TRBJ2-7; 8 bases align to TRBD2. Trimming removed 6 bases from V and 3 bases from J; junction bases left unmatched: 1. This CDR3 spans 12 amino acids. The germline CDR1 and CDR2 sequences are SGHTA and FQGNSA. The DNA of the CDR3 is TGTGCCAGCAGAGCGGGAGACTACGAGCAGTACTTC. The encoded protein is CASRAGDYEQYF. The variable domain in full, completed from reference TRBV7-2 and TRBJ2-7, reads GAGVSQSPSNKVTEKGKDVELRCDPISGHTALYWYRQSLGQGLEFLIYFQGNSAPDKSGLPSDRFSAERTGGSVSTLTIQRTQQEDSAVYLCASRAGDYEQYFGPGTRLTVT.

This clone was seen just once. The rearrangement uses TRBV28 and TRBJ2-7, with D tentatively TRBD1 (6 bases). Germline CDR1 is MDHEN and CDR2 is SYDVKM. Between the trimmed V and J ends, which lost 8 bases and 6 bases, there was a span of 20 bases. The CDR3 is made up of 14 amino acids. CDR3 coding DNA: TGTGCCAGCGGATGGGCAGGGGAAGGTGGCGAGCAGTACTTC. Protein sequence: CASGWAGEGGEQYF.

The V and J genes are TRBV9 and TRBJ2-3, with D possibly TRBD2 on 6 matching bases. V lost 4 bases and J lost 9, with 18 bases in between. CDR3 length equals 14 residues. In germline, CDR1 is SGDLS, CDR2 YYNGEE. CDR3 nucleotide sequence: TGTGCCAGCAGCCAGTCGGGGGACGCGAGGACGCAGTATTTT. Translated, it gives CASSQSGDARTQYF.

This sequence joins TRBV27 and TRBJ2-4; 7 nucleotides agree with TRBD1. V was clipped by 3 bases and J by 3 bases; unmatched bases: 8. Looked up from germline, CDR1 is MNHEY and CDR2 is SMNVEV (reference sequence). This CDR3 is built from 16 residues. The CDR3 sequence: CASSFGDSRVKNIQYF. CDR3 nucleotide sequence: TGTGCCAGCAGTTTTGGGGACAGCCGTGTCAAAAACATTCAGTACTTC.

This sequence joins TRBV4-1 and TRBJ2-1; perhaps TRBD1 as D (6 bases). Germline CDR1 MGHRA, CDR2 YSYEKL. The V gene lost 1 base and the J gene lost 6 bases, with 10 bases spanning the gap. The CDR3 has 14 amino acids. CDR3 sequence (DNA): TGCGCCAGCAGCCAAGTGTTCAGGGGCAATGAGCAGTTCTTC. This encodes CASSQVFRGNEQFF.

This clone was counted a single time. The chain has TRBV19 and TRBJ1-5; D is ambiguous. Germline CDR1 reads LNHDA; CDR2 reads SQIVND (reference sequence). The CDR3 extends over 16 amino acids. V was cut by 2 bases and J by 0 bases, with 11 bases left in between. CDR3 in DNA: TGTGCCAGTAGTATAACATCGACACTTAGCAATCAGCCCCAGCATTTT. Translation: CASSITSTLSNQPQHF.

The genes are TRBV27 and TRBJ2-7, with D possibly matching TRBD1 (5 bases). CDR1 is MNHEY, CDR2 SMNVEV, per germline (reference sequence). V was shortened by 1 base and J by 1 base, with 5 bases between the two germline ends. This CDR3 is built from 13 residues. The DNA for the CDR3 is TGTGCCAGCAGTTTATACAGGTCCTACGAGCAGTACTTC. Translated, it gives CASSLYRSYEQYF.

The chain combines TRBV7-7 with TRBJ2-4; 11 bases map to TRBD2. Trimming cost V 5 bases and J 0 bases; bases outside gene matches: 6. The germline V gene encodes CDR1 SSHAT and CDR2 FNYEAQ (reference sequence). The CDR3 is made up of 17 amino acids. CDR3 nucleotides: TGTGCCAGCAGCCCCCGGGGACTAGCGGTAGCCAAAAACATTCAGTACTTC. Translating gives CASSPRGLAVAKNIQYF.

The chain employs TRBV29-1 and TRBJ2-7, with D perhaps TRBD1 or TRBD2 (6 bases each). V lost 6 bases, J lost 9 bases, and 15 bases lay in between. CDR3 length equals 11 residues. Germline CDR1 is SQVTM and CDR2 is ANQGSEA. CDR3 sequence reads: CSVEKQGGQYF. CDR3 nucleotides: TGCAGCGTGGAAAAACAGGGAGGGCAGTACTTC.

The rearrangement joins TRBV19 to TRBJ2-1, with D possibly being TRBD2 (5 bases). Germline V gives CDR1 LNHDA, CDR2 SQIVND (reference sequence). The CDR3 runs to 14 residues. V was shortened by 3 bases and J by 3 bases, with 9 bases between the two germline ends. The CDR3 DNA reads TGTGCCAGTAGTATGGGCGGGTACTACAATGAGCAGTTCTTC. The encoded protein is CASSMGGYYNEQFF.

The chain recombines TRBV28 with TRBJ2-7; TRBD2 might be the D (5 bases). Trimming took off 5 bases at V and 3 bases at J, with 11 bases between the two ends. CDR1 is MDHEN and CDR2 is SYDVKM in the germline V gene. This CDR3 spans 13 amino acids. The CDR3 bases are TGTGCCAGCAGTCCGGTGGGGAGCTACGAGCAGTACTTC. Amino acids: CASSPVGSYEQYF.

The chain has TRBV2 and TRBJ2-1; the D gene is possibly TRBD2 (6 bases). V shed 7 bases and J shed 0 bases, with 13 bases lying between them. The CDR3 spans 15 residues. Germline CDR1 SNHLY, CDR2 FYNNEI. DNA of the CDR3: TGTGCCAGCAACGTGGGGACTCACTCCTACAATGAGCAGTTCTTC. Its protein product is CASNVGTHSYNEQFF.

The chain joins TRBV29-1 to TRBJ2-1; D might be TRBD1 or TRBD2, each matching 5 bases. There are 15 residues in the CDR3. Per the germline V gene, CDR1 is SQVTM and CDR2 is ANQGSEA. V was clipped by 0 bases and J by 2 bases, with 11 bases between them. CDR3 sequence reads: CSVEDMGVAYNEQFF. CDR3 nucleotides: TGCAGCGTTGAAGATATGGGGGTAGCCTACAATGAGCAGTTCTTC.

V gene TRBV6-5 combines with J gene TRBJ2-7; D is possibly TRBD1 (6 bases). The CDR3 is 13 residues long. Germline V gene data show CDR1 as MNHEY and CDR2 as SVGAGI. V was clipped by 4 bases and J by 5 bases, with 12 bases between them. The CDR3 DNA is TGTGCCAGCAGTTCGTCCTACAGGGACGAGCAGTACTTC. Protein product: CASSSSYRDEQYF.

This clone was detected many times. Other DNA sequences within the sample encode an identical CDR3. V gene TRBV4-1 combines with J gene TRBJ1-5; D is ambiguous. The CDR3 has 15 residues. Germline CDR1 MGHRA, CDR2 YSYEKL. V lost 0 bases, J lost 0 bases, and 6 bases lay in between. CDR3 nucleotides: TGCGCCAGCAGCCAAGATCAAGGTAGCAATCAGCCCCAGCATTTT. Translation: CASSQDQGSNQPQHF.

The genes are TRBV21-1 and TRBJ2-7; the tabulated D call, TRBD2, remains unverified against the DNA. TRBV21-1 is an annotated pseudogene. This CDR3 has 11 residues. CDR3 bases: TGTGCCAGCAGCCTTAGATACGAGCAGTACTTC. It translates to CASSLRYEQYF.

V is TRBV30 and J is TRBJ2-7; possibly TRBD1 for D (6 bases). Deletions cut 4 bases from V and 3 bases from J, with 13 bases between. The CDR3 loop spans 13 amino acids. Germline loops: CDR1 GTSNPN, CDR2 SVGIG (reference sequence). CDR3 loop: CAWKVRGHYEQYF. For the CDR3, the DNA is TGTGCCTGGAAGGTAAGGGGACACTACGAGCAGTACTTC.

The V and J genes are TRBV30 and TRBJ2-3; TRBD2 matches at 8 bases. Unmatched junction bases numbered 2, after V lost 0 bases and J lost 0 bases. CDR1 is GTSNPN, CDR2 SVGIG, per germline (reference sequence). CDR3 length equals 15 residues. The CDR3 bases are TGTGCCTGGAGTGTGTCTAGCGGGAGCACAGATACGCAGTATTTT. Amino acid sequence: CAWSVSSGSTDTQYF.

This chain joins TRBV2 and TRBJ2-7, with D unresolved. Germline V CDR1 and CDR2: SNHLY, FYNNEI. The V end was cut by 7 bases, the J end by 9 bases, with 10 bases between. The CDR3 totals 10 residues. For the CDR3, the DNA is TGTGCCAGCAAAGGCTATCGGCAGTACTTC. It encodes CASKGYRQYF.

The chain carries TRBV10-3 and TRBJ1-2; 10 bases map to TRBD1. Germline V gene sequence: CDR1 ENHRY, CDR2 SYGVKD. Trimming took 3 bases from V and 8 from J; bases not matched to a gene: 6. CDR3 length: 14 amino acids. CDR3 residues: CAISEWDRGRGYTF. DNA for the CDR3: TGTGCCATCAGTGAATGGGACAGGGGTCGCGGCTACACCTTC.

The CDR3 region is CASSSRERGKAFF. The CDR3 DNA sequence: TGCGCCAGCAGCTCCAGGGAGAGGGGGAAAGCTTTCTTT. The rearrangement uses TRBV5-1 and TRBJ1-1, with D possibly TRBD1 on 6 matching bases. V was cut by 3 bases and J by 9 bases, with 15 bases left in between. Germline assignment: CDR1 SGHRS and CDR2 YFSETQ. This CDR3 comprises 13 residues.

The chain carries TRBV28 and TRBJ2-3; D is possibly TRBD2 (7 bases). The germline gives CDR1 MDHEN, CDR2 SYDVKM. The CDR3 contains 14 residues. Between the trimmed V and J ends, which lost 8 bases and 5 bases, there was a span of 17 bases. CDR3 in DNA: TGTGCCAGCGCCTCTCCTAGGGGGGGAGATACGCAGTATTTT. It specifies CASASPRGGDTQYF.

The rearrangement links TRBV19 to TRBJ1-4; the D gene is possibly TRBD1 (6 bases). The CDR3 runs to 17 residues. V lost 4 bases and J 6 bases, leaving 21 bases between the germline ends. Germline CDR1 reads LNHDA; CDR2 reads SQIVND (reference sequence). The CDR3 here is CASSSRGSGEIDEKLFF. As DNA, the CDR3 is TGTGCCAGTAGTAGCAGGGGTAGTGGCGAAATCGATGAAAAACTGTTTTTT.

CDR3 sequence reads: CASSIKRAVGSMNTEAFF. In nucleotides, the CDR3 is TGTGCCAGCAGCATTAAGAGGGCAGTTGGATCCATGAACACTGAAGCTTTCTTT. V and J are TRBV7-2 and TRBJ1-1; no firm D call. The V gene's germline CDR1 is SGHTA and CDR2 FQGNSA. CDR3 size: 18 residues. V lost 5 bases to trimming and J lost 0 bases, with 22 bases between them.

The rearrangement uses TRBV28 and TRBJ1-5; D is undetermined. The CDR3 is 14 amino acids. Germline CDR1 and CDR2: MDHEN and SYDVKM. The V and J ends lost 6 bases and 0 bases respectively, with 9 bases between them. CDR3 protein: CASRSTYSNQPQHF. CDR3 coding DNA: TGTGCCAGCAGGTCGACGTATAGCAATCAGCCCCAGCATTTT.

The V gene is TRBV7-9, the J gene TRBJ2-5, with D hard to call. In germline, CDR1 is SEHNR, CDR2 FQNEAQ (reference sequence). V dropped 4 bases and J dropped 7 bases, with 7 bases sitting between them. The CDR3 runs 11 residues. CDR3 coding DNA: TGTGCCAGCAGCTCCCCAGTGACCCAGTACTTC. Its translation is CASSSPVTQYF. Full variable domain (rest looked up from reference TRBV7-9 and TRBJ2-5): DTGVSQNPRHKITKRGQNVTFRCDPISEHNRLYWYRQTLGQGPEFLTYFQNEAQLEKSRLLSDRFSAERPKGSFSTLEIQRTEQGDSAMYLCASSSPVTQYFGPGTRLLVL.